These 15 T cell receptor beta chains were all obtained from the same sample, sequenced in a study of cytomegalovirus exposure and HLA in healthy donors. Clones were read by immunoSEQ multiplex PCR, and TCRdb kept only the in-frame ones, dropping some. The data show fewer than 200,000 clones, roughly nine tenths seen once. The source material was PBMCs. The receptors shown here come from a woman younger than 30 in good health and CMV-seropositive.

The V gene is TRBV5-8, the J gene TRBJ2-1; 7 bases match TRBD1. CDR3 length equals 14 residues. V lost 4 bases, J lost 2 bases, and 3 bases stayed unmatched. Germline V gives CDR1 SGHTS, CDR2 YDEGEE. CDR3 sequence: CASSRGQTYNEQFF. In DNA form, the CDR3 reads TGTGCCAGCAGCCGGGGACAGACCTACAATGAGCAGTTCTTC. The variable domain in full, completed from reference TRBV5-8 and TRBJ2-1, reads EAGVTQSPTHLIKTRGQQATLRCSPISGHTSVYWYQQALGLGLQFLLWYDEGEERNRGNFPPRFSGRQFPNYSSELNVNALELEDSALYLCASSRGQTYNEQFFGPGTRLTVL.

V and J are TRBV4-1 and TRBJ1-4; D not certain. The V end was cut by 0 bases, the J end by 11 bases, with 16 bases between. Germline assignment: CDR1 MGHRA and CDR2 YSYEKL. The CDR3 is 15 residues long. The CDR3 is CASSQDPGRSGKLFF. As DNA, the CDR3 is TGCGCCAGCAGCCAAGACCCCGGGAGGAGCGGGAAACTGTTTTTT.

The chain recombines TRBV2 with TRBJ2-7; 11 positions agree with TRBD2. Germline V gene lookup returns CDR1 SNHLY and CDR2 FYNNEI. The CDR3 is made up of 17 amino acids. Losses at the gene ends were 4 bases for V and 2 bases for J; bases not matched to a gene: 10. CDR3 sequence reads: CASSGGSGRVPTYEQYF. The CDR3 nucleotides are TGTGCCAGCAGTGGTGGTAGCGGGAGGGTGCCAACCTACGAGCAGTACTTC.

This chain links TRBV6-1 with TRBJ2-7; perhaps TRBD2 as D (7 bases). CDR1 is MNHNS, CDR2 SASEGT, per germline. The CDR3 is made up of 14 amino acids. V was pared by 6 bases and J by 7 bases, with 19 bases between. CDR3 sequence (DNA): TGTGCCAGCAGGGAGGGAGGGGGGGCGCGGGAGCAGTACTTC. Residues: CASREGGGAREQYF.

The genes are TRBV6-6 and TRBJ2-7; no clear D. The CDR3 consists of 14 residues. Trimming took off 6 bases at V and 6 bases at J, with 18 bases between the two ends. CDR1 and CDR2 from the germline V gene are MNHNY and SVGAGI (reference sequence). The CDR3 reads CASSFNLGAGEQYF. The CDR3 nucleotides read TGTGCCAGCAGCTTTAACCTAGGAGCTGGCGAGCAGTACTTC.

This clone was observed a few times. The chain combines TRBV2 with TRBJ2-7; 7 bases are a match to TRBD1. Germline V CDR1 and CDR2: SNHLY, FYNNEI. V dropped 8 bases and J dropped 2; count of bases not matched to a gene: 3. The length of the CDR3 is 12 residues. The CDR3 bases are TGTGCCAGCTCTGGACAGGCCTACGAGCAGTACTTC. Its translation is CASSGQAYEQYF.

This clone was seen once. The gene calls are TRBV9 and TRBJ2-5; weak D call: TRBD2 (6 bases). Per germline, CDR1 SGDLS and CDR2 YYNGEE. The CDR3 is 15 amino acids. The V end was cut by 4 bases, the J end by 2 bases, with 15 bases between. The DNA for the CDR3 is TGTGCCAGCAGCACTAGCCCCGGGGAACAAGAGACCCAGTACTTC. As protein: CASSTSPGEQETQYF.

V gene TRBV19 combines with J gene TRBJ2-1, with 7 bases fitting TRBD2. V shed 3 bases, J shed 0 bases, and the junction held 2 bases outside the gene matches. The CDR3 consists of 15 residues. Per germline, CDR1 LNHDA and CDR2 SQIVND (reference sequence). The CDR3: CASSIRGSSYNEQFF. DNA for the CDR3: TGTGCCAGTAGTATTCGCGGGAGCTCCTACAATGAGCAGTTCTTC. Using reference TRBV19 and TRBJ2-1 for the parts outside the CDR3, the full variable domain is DGGITQSPKYLFRKEGQNVTLSCEQNLNHDAMYWYRQDPGQGLRLIYYSQIVNDFQKGDIAEGYSVSREKKESFPLTVTSAQKNPTAFYLCASSIRGSSYNEQFFGPGTRLTVL.

The V and J genes are TRBV6-5 and TRBJ1-1, with D perhaps TRBD1 (6 bases). Germline V gene sequence: CDR1 MNHEY, CDR2 SVGAGI. V shed 0 bases and J shed 4 bases, with 9 bases lying between them. The CDR3 runs to 14 residues. Here the CDR3 reads CASSYSGGPTEAFF. The CDR3 DNA follows: TGTGCCAGCAGTTACTCAGGGGGTCCCACTGAAGCTTTCTTT.

The V gene is TRBV7-2, the J gene TRBJ2-1; no definite D call. Trimming cost V 5 bases and J 6 bases, with 17 bases left between them. The CDR3 is 15 amino acids. CDR1 SGHTA and CDR2 FQGNSA come from the germline V gene. The CDR3 DNA reads TGTGCCAGCAGCCGTACCGCGACTTATTCCAATGAGCAGTTCTTC. It codes for CASSRTATYSNEQFF.

The rearrangement joins TRBV5-1 to TRBJ2-1; possibly TRBD1 for D (6 bases). Germline lookup yields CDR1 SGHRS and CDR2 YFSETQ. The CDR3 extends over 14 amino acids. V was clipped by 2 bases and J by 7 bases, with 13 bases between them. The CDR3 region has the DNA TGCGCCAGCAGCTTACCACTCCAGGGGAATGAGCAGTTCTTC. This sequence encodes CASSLPLQGNEQFF. Full variable domain (outside the CDR3, taken from reference TRBV5-1 and TRBJ2-1): KAGVTQTPRYLIKTRGQQVTLSCSPISGHRSVSWYQQTPGQGLQFLFEYFSETQRNKGNFPGRFSGRQFSNSRSEMNVSTLELGDSALYLCASSLPLQGNEQFFGPGTRLTVL.

This chain links TRBV5-4 with TRBJ1-2; D is ambiguous. V was shortened by 1 base and J by 1 base, with 14 bases between the two germline ends. The germline V gene encodes CDR1 SGHNT and CDR2 YYREEE (reference sequence). This CDR3 region has 16 residues. The CDR3 sequence is CASSLFGQVHNYGYTF. DNA for the CDR3: TGTGCCAGCAGCTTGTTTGGCCAGGTTCATAACTATGGCTACACCTTC.

The rearrangement joins TRBV5-1 to TRBJ1-1; 9 positions match TRBD1. Germline lookup yields CDR1 SGHRS and CDR2 YFSETQ. The CDR3 sequence is 14 residues long. The trim removed 2 bases at V and 5 bases at J, leaving 4 bases unmatched. CDR3 residues: CASSLQDRGTEAFF. The CDR3 DNA is TGCGCCAGCAGCTTACAAGACAGGGGGACTGAAGCTTTCTTT.

This clone was observed a single time. This sequence joins TRBV29-1 and TRBJ1-1; D possibly corresponds to TRBD1 (5 bases). Trimming took off 7 bases at V and 4 bases at J, with 16 bases between the two ends. The length of the CDR3 is 13 residues. Looked up from germline, CDR1 is SQVTM and CDR2 is ANQGSEA. CDR3 sequence: CSGLSDRGTEAFF. The CDR3 DNA follows: TGCAGCGGCCTCTCGGATAGGGGCACTGAAGCTTTCTTT. Full variable domain (outside the CDR3, taken from reference TRBV29-1 and TRBJ1-1): SAVISQKPSRDICQRGTSLTIQCQVDSQVTMMFWYRQQPGQSLTLIATANQGSEATYESGFVIDKFPISRPNLTFSTLTVSNMSPEDSSIYLCSGLSDRGTEAFFGQGTRLTVV.

Comment on this clone: A much larger clone differs from this one at a single base, so this may be a read error. The chain links TRBV2 to TRBJ2-7, with TRBD1 matching over 8 bases. Trimming at V came to 5 bases and at J to 0 bases, leaving 3 bases not matched to a gene. The CDR3 extends over 14 amino acids. Looked up from germline, CDR1 is SNHLY and CDR2 is FYNNEI. CDR3 bases: TGTGCCAGCAGTCCGGGACAGGCCTCCTACGAGCAGTACTTC. It translates to CASSPGQASYEQYF.